The T cell receptor (beta chain) described here comes from a study of technical replicates of blood from a few donors. Generated by immunoSEQ multiplex PCR, the TCRdb table keeps only in-frame clones and is missing some. The top ten clones hold 0.3% to 0.4% of a sample with 40,000 to 55,000 clones, about 96% of them seen once. The V end lost 2 bases, the J end lost 4 bases, and 8 bases lay between the germline ends. The CDR3 consists of 12 residues. Germline values: CDR1 GTSNPN, CDR2 SVGIG (reference sequence). This chain uses TRBV30 with TRBJ1-1; D perhaps matches TRBD1 (6 bases). The sequencing sample was made of T cells isolated from PBMCs. The sequence came from a human donor in good health. CDR3 nucleotides: TGTGCCTGGAGTAAAGGGGGCACTGAAGCTTTCTTT. Its translation is CAWSKGGTEAFF.